The 27 T cell receptor beta chains below come from one sample, sequenced in a study of shared clonotypes between healthy human individuals. Produced via immunoSEQ multiplex PCR; TCRdb's table is partial and in-frame only. The data hold some 2,400,000 clones, with approximately 94% observed a single time. Sequencing used naive CD4+ T cells sorted from blood. Subset noted: CD45RA+ positively selected. These receptor sequences come from a man between 18 and 35 years old in good health.

The V and J genes are TRBV11-3 and TRBJ2-5; TRBD1 might be the D (6 bases). This CDR3 spans 13 amino acids. Germline V CDR1 and CDR2: SGHNT, YENEEA. The V end lost 3 bases, the J end lost 7 bases, and 12 bases lay between the germline ends. The CDR3 DNA reads as TGTGCCAGCAGCTTGACAGGTACAGCGACCCAGTACTTC. This gives the protein CASSLTGTATQYF. The entire variable domain, with the rest obtained from reference TRBV11-3 and TRBJ2-5, is as follows: EAGVVQSPRYKIIEKKQPVAFWCNPISGHNTLYWYLQNLGQGPELLIRYENEEAVDDSQLPKDRFSAERLKGVDSTLKIQPAELGDSAVYLCASSLTGTATQYFGPGTRLLVL.

The rearrangement uses TRBV7-6 and TRBJ2-1, with 12 bases fitting TRBD2. Germline lookup yields CDR1 SGHVS and CDR2 FNYEAQ. V lost 6 bases, J lost 4 bases, and 4 bases stayed unmatched. The CDR3 is 15 amino acids. This CDR3 is CASRKLAGGYNEQFF. The CDR3, as DNA: TGTGCCAGCAGAAAACTAGCGGGGGGATACAATGAGCAGTTCTTC. Full variable domain (remainder filled in from reference TRBV7-6 and TRBJ2-1): GAGVSQSPRYKVTKRGQDVALRCDPISGHVSLYWYRQALGQGPEFLTYFNYEAQQDKSGLPNDRFSAERPEGSISTLTIQRTEQRDSAMYRCASRKLAGGYNEQFFGPGTRLTVL.

This clone was seen only a few times. This sequence joins TRBV10-3 and TRBJ2-7; D unclear. Germline V gene sequence: CDR1 ENHRY, CDR2 SYGVKD. V was trimmed by 7 bases and J by 0 bases, leaving 10 bases between them. CDR3 length equals 13 residues. The CDR3 nucleotides read TGTGCCATCAAGGGTAGCCTCTCCTACGAGCAGTACTTC. This codes for CAIKGSLSYEQYF.

The chain carries TRBV19 and TRBJ2-7; the match to TRBD1 covers 8 bases. V dropped 5 bases and J dropped 3; count of bases not matched to a gene: 6. CDR3 size: 14 residues. Germline V CDR1 and CDR2: LNHDA, SQIVND (reference sequence). The CDR3 reads CASSPGQEIYEQYF. The CDR3 DNA reads TGTGCCAGTAGTCCGGGACAGGAGATCTACGAGCAGTACTTC.

Details on this clone: One end of the junction varies from germline; a read error may be responsible. The chain couples TRBV5-8 to TRBJ1-5, with D possibly being TRBD1 (5 bases). The CDR3 covers 14 residues. CDR1 and CDR2 from the germline V gene are SGHTS and YDEGEE. The CDR3 nucleotides are TGTGCCAGCATCTTGGGGCAGATCAATCAGCCCCAGCATTTT. Its protein product is CASILGQINQPQHF. Full variable domain (remainder filled in from reference TRBV5-8 and TRBJ1-5): EAGVTQSPTHLIKTRGQQATLRCSPISGHTSVYWYQQALGLGLQFLLWYDEGEERNRGNFPPRFSGRQFPNYSSELNVNALELEDSALYLCASILGQINQPQHFGDGTRLSIL.

The rearrangement uses TRBV10-1 and TRBJ2-1; 9 bases are a match to TRBD2. V was clipped by 4 bases and J by 4 bases; unmatched bases: 5. Germline values: CDR1 WNHNN, CDR2 SYGVQD (reference sequence). The CDR3 loop spans 15 amino acids. CDR3 amino acids: CASSARRGGYNEQFF. The CDR3 DNA reads as TGCGCCAGCAGTGCACGGCGGGGGGGATACAATGAGCAGTTCTTC.

The rearrangement joins TRBV7-9 to TRBJ1-2; D may be TRBD1 (5 bases). The CDR3 runs to 15 residues. The V gene lost 2 bases and the J gene lost 0 bases, with 10 bases spanning the gap. Germline CDR1 and CDR2: SEHNR and FQNEAQ (reference sequence). CDR3 in DNA: TGTGCCAGCAGCTTACAGGGTTCAGCTAACTATGGCTACACCTTC. This sequence encodes CASSLQGSANYGYTF.

V and J are TRBV6-4 and TRBJ1-1, with no clear D. The CDR3 has 15 amino acids. Germline V CDR1 and CDR2: MRHNA, SNTAGT. Trimming shortened V by 6 bases and J by 5 bases, and 19 bases separated the two germline ends. CDR3 sequence: CASRGSWASGTEAFF. CDR3 DNA sequence: TGTGCCAGCAGGGGTTCGTGGGCGAGCGGGACTGAAGCTTTCTTT.

CDR3 nucleotide sequence: TGTGCCTGGATCCGGGACAGAGTCTACCTGAACACTGAAGCTTTCTTT. This translates into CAWIRDRVYLNTEAFF. V usage is TRBV30 and J usage is TRBJ1-1; 7 bases are shared with TRBD1. The CDR3 contains 16 residues. Trimming cost V 4 bases and J 0 bases; bases outside gene matches: 11. CDR1 and CDR2 from the germline V gene are GTSNPN and SVGIG (reference sequence). The complete variable domain, with remaining parts taken from reference TRBV30 and TRBJ1-1, reads SQTIHQWPATLVQPVGSPLSLECTVEGTSNPNLYWYRQAAGRGLQLLFYSVGIGQISSEVPQNLSASRPQDRQFILSSKKLLLSDSGFYLCAWIRDRVYLNTEAFFGQGTRLTVV.

J is TRBJ2-7 and V is TRBV15; unclear D gene. Trimming removed 1 base from V and 0 bases from J, with 19 bases in between. The CDR3 runs 18 residues. Germline V gene lookup returns CDR1 LNHNV and CDR2 YYDKDF (reference sequence). The CDR3 DNA follows: TGTGCCACCAGCAGAGTTGCCTCCGGACCATCATCCTCCTACGAGCAGTACTTC. This encodes CATSRVASGPSSSYEQYF.

The V call is TRBV30, the J call TRBJ2-7; D is uncertain. V gave up 2 bases and J gave up 0 bases, with 17 bases separating them. CDR1 is GTSNPN, CDR2 SVGIG, per germline (reference sequence). This CDR3 has 16 residues. The CDR3 protein is CAWSPGRLRSSYEQYF. CDR3 DNA: TGTGCCTGGAGTCCTGGACGGCTAAGAAGCTCCTACGAGCAGTACTTC.

The chain recombines TRBV2 with TRBJ1-1; TRBD1 matches at 10 bases. V shed 2 bases, J shed 4 bases, and the junction held 10 bases outside the gene matches. The germline gives CDR1 SNHLY, CDR2 FYNNEI. The CDR3 is 17 residues long. CDR3 nucleotide sequence: TGTGCCAGCAGTGAATGGGCGGGACAGGGGACGGGCACTGAAGCTTTCTTT. It specifies CASSEWAGQGTGTEAFF.

V is TRBV5-8 and J is TRBJ2-6; D not certain. Germline V gene sequence: CDR1 SGHTS, CDR2 YDEGEE. Trimming removed 1 base from V and 6 bases from J, with 11 bases in between. The CDR3 is 15 amino acids. The CDR3 DNA is TGTGCCAGCAGCTTGTCCTCCGATCTGGCCAACGTCCTGACTTTC. It yields the protein CASSLSSDLANVLTF.

The genes are TRBV19 and TRBJ2-7, with 12 bases fitting TRBD1. CDR1 and CDR2 from the germline V gene are LNHDA and SQIVND (reference sequence). The length of the CDR3 is 16 residues. Germline trimming cut 5 bases from V and 1 base from J; bases unmatched to any gene: 6. CDR3 DNA: TGTGCCAGTAGTGTTGGGACAGGGGGCTCATCCTACGAGCAGTACTTC. This codes for CASSVGTGGSSYEQYF.

The chain couples TRBV9 to TRBJ2-3, with D perhaps TRBD1 (6 bases). Trimming stripped 3 bases from V and 3 bases from J, with 14 bases between. This CDR3 spans 15 amino acids. In germline, CDR1 is SGDLS, CDR2 YYNGEE. CDR3 DNA sequence: TGTGCCAGCAGCGCGAGCTCGGACAGAACAGATACGCAGTATTTT. This translates into CASSASSDRTDTQYF.

This clone was seen once. The chain recombines TRBV5-4 with TRBJ2-7; 9 positions match TRBD1. Germline assignment: CDR1 SGHNT and CDR2 YYREEE (reference sequence). CDR3 size: 14 residues. With V trimmed by 2 bases and J by 6 bases, 6 bases remained unmatched. The CDR3 DNA reads as TGTGCCAGCAGCTTCCTACAGGGGGCGGGCGAGCAGTACTTC. Translation: CASSFLQGAGEQYF.

The genes are TRBV6-1 and TRBJ1-2; unclear D gene. The CDR3 sequence is 13 residues long. Germline assignment: CDR1 MNHNS and CDR2 SASEGT. Trimming cost V 1 base and J 4 bases, with 7 bases left between them. CDR3 nucleotide sequence: TGTGCCAGCAGTGAAGGTCCCCGCTATGGCTACACCTTC. Protein product: CASSEGPRYGYTF.

CDR3 amino acids: CASSKVAGGPNEQFF. The CDR3 DNA is TGCGCCAGCAGCAAAGTAGCGGGGGGGCCCAATGAGCAGTTCTTC. V usage is TRBV5-1 and J usage is TRBJ2-1; 11 bases are a match to TRBD2. J gave up 6 bases and V 4 bases, and 6 bases lay outside the gene matches. Germline CDR1 reads SGHRS; CDR2 reads YFSETQ. The CDR3 covers 15 residues.

The rearrangement joins TRBV7-6 to TRBJ2-7; 7 bases line up with TRBD2. The V gene's germline CDR1 is SGHVS and CDR2 FNYEAQ. CDR3 length: 13 amino acids. Trimming removed 5 bases from V and 3 bases from J; junction bases left unmatched: 4. The CDR3 nucleotides are TGTGCCAGCAGCGGACTAGATCTCTACGAGCAGTACTTC. This sequence encodes CASSGLDLYEQYF. Variable domain in full (rest from reference TRBV7-6 and TRBJ2-7): GAGVSQSPRYKVTKRGQDVALRCDPISGHVSLYWYRQALGQGPEFLTYFNYEAQQDKSGLPNDRFSAERPEGSISTLTIQRTEQRDSAMYRCASSGLDLYEQYFGPGTRLTVT.

The chain recombines TRBV6-5 with TRBJ2-7; 9 nucleotides align to TRBD1. The V gene's germline CDR1 is MNHEY and CDR2 SVGAGI. V dropped 5 bases and J dropped 6; count of bases not matched to a gene: 8. CDR3 length equals 14 residues. In DNA, the CDR3 is TGTGCCAGCAGTCCCGGGACAGGGTTAAGCGAGCAGTACTTC. It translates to CASSPGTGLSEQYF.

V and J are TRBV19 and TRBJ2-7; TRBD1 or TRBD2 may be the D gene (7 bases each). From germline, CDR1 is LNHDA and CDR2 SQIVND (reference sequence). CDR3 length equals 15 residues. V was cut by 7 bases and J by 4 bases, with 20 bases left in between. The CDR3 bases are TGTGCCAGTACAGCCAGGGGGGGCGCCTCTTACGAGCAGTACTTC. As protein: CASTARGGASYEQYF.

CDR3 residues: CASSSRGATKTQYF. In DNA, the CDR3 is TGTGCCAGCAGCTCAAGGGGCGCGACAAAGACGCAGTATTTT. The rearrangement links TRBV13 to TRBJ2-3, with a tentative D call TRBD1 (5 bases). The length of the CDR3 is 14 residues. Germline-derived CDR1 and CDR2 are PRHDT and FYEKMQ (reference sequence). V was pared by 4 bases and J by 9 bases, with 17 bases between.

The J gene is TRBJ1-5, the V gene TRBV15; D is undetermined. This CDR3 comprises 14 residues. Germline V gene data show CDR1 as LNHNV and CDR2 as YYDKDF (reference sequence). The ends were cut back, 0 bases at V and 3 bases at J, with 6 bases in the middle. The chain's CDR3 is CATSRDSLNQPQHF. Written as DNA, the CDR3 is TGTGCCACCAGCAGAGATTCGCTCAATCAGCCCCAGCATTTT.

The rearrangement uses TRBV2 and TRBJ2-3; 10 bases line up with TRBD1. The V gene's germline CDR1 is SNHLY and CDR2 FYNNEI. V gave up 3 bases and J gave up 6 bases; unmatched junction bases: 6. The CDR3 covers 15 residues. The CDR3: CASSDIGTGADTQYF. DNA of the CDR3: TGTGCCAGCAGTGATATAGGGACAGGGGCCGATACGCAGTATTTT. Using reference TRBV2 and TRBJ2-3 for the parts outside the CDR3, the full variable domain is EPEVTQTPSHQVTQMGQEVILRCVPISNHLYFYWYRQILGQKVEFLVSFYNNEISEKSEIFDDQFSVERPDGSNFTLKIRSTKLEDSAMYFCASSDIGTGADTQYFGPGTRLTVL.

V is TRBV7-8 and J is TRBJ1-2, with TRBD1 matching over 11 bases. The CDR3 covers 13 residues. V was pared by 8 bases and J by 4 bases, with 3 bases of the junction left unmatched. Germline assignment: CDR1 SGHVS and CDR2 FQNEAQ. This CDR3 is CASGTGGTYGYTF. CDR3 DNA sequence: TGTGCCAGCGGGACAGGGGGTACCTATGGCTACACCTTC.

J is TRBJ2-3 and V is TRBV11-3, with D possibly being TRBD2 (5 bases). The CDR3 covers 13 residues. V lost 3 bases and J lost 2, with 6 bases in between. Germline lookup yields CDR1 SGHNT and CDR2 YENEEA. The CDR3 sequence: CASSFLATDTQYF. CDR3 sequence (DNA): TGTGCCAGCAGCTTCCTAGCCACAGATACGCAGTATTTT.

The chain links TRBV5-4 to TRBJ1-2; TRBD1 matches 7 bases. Unmatched junction bases numbered 6, after V lost 0 bases and J lost 4 bases. The CDR3 sequence is 15 residues long. Per the germline V gene, CDR1 is SGHNT and CDR2 is YYREEE (reference sequence). The chain's CDR3 is CASSLGQGEAYGYTF. CDR3 bases: TGTGCCAGCAGCTTGGGACAGGGTGAGGCCTATGGCTACACCTTC.